One and the same sample provided the 18 T cell receptor beta chains below, sequenced in a study of T-cell memory formation after mild COVID-19. TCRdb called the 5' RACE reads again in MiXCR, with one record for every CDR3 protein. Seen here are approximately 500,000 distinct CDR3 sequences, roughly 23% observed once, and the top ten hold around 12%. Sequencing used PBMCs or a T cell subset sorted from them (not recorded which). These receptors all stem from an adult woman who had mild COVID-19 (a few samples of this study predate the infection). Cell type and time point are not known.

The J gene is TRBJ2-2, the V gene TRBV10-3; 7 positions agree with TRBD1. V was pared by 6 bases and J by 5 bases, with 15 bases of the junction left unmatched. This CDR3 comprises 17 residues. CDR1 is ENHRY, CDR2 SYGVKD, per germline. CDR3 nucleotides: TGTGCCATCAGCACCCGGCCACCGGGACAGCGAACCGGGGAGCTGTTTTTT. Translating it yields CAISTRPPGQRTGELFF.

CDR3 loop: CSAREGLADPYEQYF. The CDR3 DNA reads as TGCAGTGCTAGAGAGGGACTAGCGGACCCCTACGAGCAGTACTTC. J is TRBJ2-7 and V is TRBV20-1, with 11 bases matching TRBD2. Losses at the gene ends were 0 bases for V and 2 bases for J; bases not matched to a gene: 3. The V gene's germline CDR1 is DFQATT and CDR2 SNEGSKA (reference sequence). The CDR3 has 15 amino acids.

This clonotype occurred a few times. This rearrangement joins TRBV7-2 to TRBJ2-1; 8 bases align to TRBD2. The length of the CDR3 is 15 residues. Trimming cost V 4 bases and J 8 bases; bases outside gene matches: 10. Germline values: CDR1 SGHTA, CDR2 FQGNSA. CDR3 loop: CASSYPAGALYEQFF. DNA for the CDR3: TGTGCCAGCAGCTACCCAGCGGGAGCCCTCTATGAGCAGTTCTTC.

This clonotype showed up just a few times. This chain uses TRBV9 with TRBJ2-3, with a weak D call TRBD2 (5 bases). Trimming stripped 0 bases from V and 1 base from J, with 9 bases between. Looked up from germline, CDR1 is SGDLS and CDR2 is YYNGEE. The CDR3 has 15 amino acids. The DNA for the CDR3 is TGTGCCAGCAGCGTAGCAGCGGATCGCACAGATACGCAGTATTTT. Translating gives CASSVAADRTDTQYF. The full variable domain, its missing parts supplied by reference TRBV9 and TRBJ2-3, is DSGVTQTPKHLITATGQRVTLRCSPRSGDLSVYWYQQSLDQGLQFLIQYYNGEERAKGNILERFSAQQFPDLHSELNLSSLELGDSALYFCASSVAADRTDTQYFGPGTRLTVL.

The chain couples TRBV6-2 or TRBV6-3 to TRBJ1-2; TRBD1 agrees at 8 bases. This CDR3 is 15 amino acids long. V was clipped by 4 bases and J by 7 bases; unmatched bases: 11. Germline values: CDR1 MNHEY, CDR2 SVGEGT. Here the CDR3 reads CASSLQGARRFGYTF. CDR3 coding DNA: TGTGCCAGCAGTTTGCAGGGGGCGCGGCGGTTTGGCTACACCTTC.

V and J are TRBV24-1 and TRBJ2-3; unclear D gene. The CDR3 contains 13 residues. In germline, CDR1 is KGHDR, CDR2 SFDVKD. Between the trimmed V and J ends, which lost 4 bases and 2 bases, there was a span of 6 bases. The CDR3 spells CATSEATTDTQYF. CDR3 sequence (DNA): TGTGCCACCAGTGAAGCAACCACAGATACGCAGTATTTT.

This clonotype was observed a handful of times. The CDR3 nucleotides are TGCGCCAGCAGCTTGATAGGCAGCTACTACGAGCAGTACTTC. It encodes CASSLIGSYYEQYF. The chain employs TRBV5-1 and TRBJ2-7; D is ambiguous. This CDR3 has 14 residues. V lost 1 base and J lost 3, with 11 bases in between. Germline CDR1 is SGHRS and CDR2 is YFSETQ. Supplemented by reference TRBV5-1 and TRBJ2-7, the full variable domain reads KAGVTQTPRYLIKTRGQQVTLSCSPISGHRSVSWYQQTPGQGLQFLFEYFSETQRNKGNFPGRFSGRQFSNSRSEMNVSTLELGDSALYLCASSLIGSYYEQYFGPGTRLTVT.

J is TRBJ2-3 and V is TRBV24-1; the match to TRBD2 covers 12 bases. This CDR3 spans 16 amino acids. Germline CDR1 reads KGHDR; CDR2 reads SFDVKD. Trimming took 9 bases from V and 0 from J; bases not matched to a gene: 6. CDR3 in amino acids: CATARTSGASTDTQYF. CDR3 coding DNA: TGTGCCACCGCGAGGACTAGCGGGGCTAGCACAGATACGCAGTATTTT.

The chain employs TRBV20-1 and TRBJ2-1, with 12 bases lining up with TRBD2. The CDR3 is made up of 14 amino acids. CDR1 is DFQATT, CDR2 SNEGSKA, per germline (reference sequence). The CDR3 DNA reads TGCTCAATCCCCTTGACTAGCGGGAGTAATGAGCAGTTCTTC. It yields the protein CSIPLTSGSNEQFF.

The chain employs TRBV7-2 and TRBJ1-1; D unclear. Per germline, CDR1 SGHTA and CDR2 FQGNSA. This CDR3 has 15 amino acids. V dropped 1 base and J dropped 1 base, with 10 bases sitting between them. The CDR3 loop reads CASSLVVGSNTEAFF. The CDR3, as DNA: TGTGCCAGCAGCTTAGTGGTAGGTTCGAACACTGAAGCTTTCTTT. The whole variable domain, remainder taken from reference TRBV7-2 and TRBJ1-1, is GAGVSQSPSNKVTEKGKDVELRCDPISGHTALYWYRQSLGQGLEFLIYFQGNSAPDKSGLPSDRFSAERTGGSVSTLTIQRTQQEDSAVYLCASSLVVGSNTEAFFGQGTRLTVV.

The chain combines TRBV21-1 with TRBJ1-2; TRBD1, the D gene given by the table, was not confirmed from the DNA. TRBV21-1 is a documented pseudogene. The CDR3 covers 16 residues. CDR3 amino acids: CASSKEVRGRYYGYTF. CDR3 DNA sequence: TGTGCCAGCAGCAAAGAGGTCAGGGGGCGATACTATGGCTACACCTTC.

A few counts support this clonotype. This chain connects TRBV4-2 to TRBJ2-3, with 11 bases lining up with TRBD2. CDR1 LGHNA and CDR2 YNFKEQ come from the germline V gene. V gave up 1 base and J gave up 4 bases; unmatched junction bases: 4. The length of the CDR3 is 16 residues. The CDR3 sequence is CASSQAGTSGSDTQYF. CDR3 in DNA: TGTGCCAGCAGCCAAGCTGGGACTAGCGGCTCAGATACGCAGTATTTT.

V is TRBV4-2 and J is TRBJ2-1; D may be TRBD2 (5 bases). This CDR3 is 17 amino acids long. Germline V CDR1 and CDR2: LGHNA, YNFKEQ. V lost 0 bases to trimming and J lost 5 bases, with 17 bases between them. This CDR3 is CASSQDSDSRYDNEQFF. The CDR3 DNA follows: TGTGCCAGCAGCCAAGATTCGGACTCTCGGTATGACAATGAGCAGTTCTTC.

V is TRBV6-2 or TRBV6-3 and J is TRBJ1-1; D is perhaps TRBD1 (5 bases). This CDR3 is 14 amino acids long. Trimming took off 0 bases at V and 7 bases at J, with 12 bases between the two ends. Germline loops: CDR1 MNHEY, CDR2 SVGEGT. The CDR3 region is CASSYSWGSREAFF. As DNA, the CDR3 is TGTGCCAGCAGTTACTCTTGGGGCAGTCGTGAAGCTTTCTTT.

The chain uses TRBV4-1 and TRBJ1-1; 10 positions match TRBD1. CDR3 size: 16 residues. Losses at the gene ends were 2 bases for V and 4 bases for J; bases not matched to a gene: 7. The V gene's germline CDR1 is MGHRA and CDR2 YSYEKL. This CDR3 reads CASSQTWTGGRTEAFF. In nucleotides, the CDR3 is TGCGCCAGCAGCCAAACGTGGACAGGGGGTCGCACTGAAGCTTTCTTT.

This clonotype appeared many times. The rearrangement links TRBV3-1 to TRBJ2-5; D gene uncertain. Germline CDR1 LGHDT, CDR2 YNNKEL (reference sequence). Trimming removed 0 bases from V and 5 bases from J, with 13 bases in between. This CDR3 is built from 15 residues. CDR3 residues: CASSQDPGPRETQYF. The CDR3 DNA reads as TGTGCCAGCAGCCAAGACCCCGGGCCGCGGGAGACCCAGTACTTC.

The V and J genes are TRBV30 and TRBJ2-7, with D maybe TRBD2 (5 bases). The CDR3 contains 14 residues. Germline V gives CDR1 GTSNPN, CDR2 SVGIG (reference sequence). Deletions cut 8 bases from V and 4 bases from J, with 21 bases between. The DNA for the CDR3 is TGTGCCGGCCTATCGTGCCCCCGGAGGTACGAGCAGTACTTC. Encoded protein: CAGLSCPRRYEQYF.

The table lists this clonotype with a few counts. The chain has TRBV11-3 and TRBJ1-2, with no clear D. The germline V and J ends were trimmed by 2 bases and 7 bases, with 11 bases remaining between them. Germline loops: CDR1 SGHNT, CDR2 YENEEA. The CDR3 sequence is 13 residues long. This CDR3 reads CASSLTPATGYTF. The CDR3 nucleotides are TGTGCCAGCAGCTTAACCCCTGCTACTGGCTACACCTTC.